The 28 T cell receptor beta chains reported below all come from one sample, sequenced in a study of control samples from healthy donors and cancer patients. Profiling relied on immunoSEQ multiplex PCR, and the TCRdb table lists in-frame clones only, not all of them. Counted here are roughly 400,000 clones, around nine tenths occurring once; the ten biggest clones make up around 6.8%. The sequencing sample was made of PBMCs. These receptors originate from a man aged 40-50 years with head and neck cancer.

The chain has TRBV10-1 and TRBJ2-7; TRBD1 matches 9 bases. The V segment lost 4 bases and the J segment 11 bases; nucleotides outside the gene matches: 12. The CDR3 has 14 residues. Looked up from germline, CDR1 is WNHNN and CDR2 is SYGVQD (reference sequence). The CDR3 nucleotides read TGCGCCAGCAGTGCCCCGGGACAGGGCCCCATGAAGTACTTC. It yields the protein CASSAPGQGPMKYF.

The rearrangement links TRBV5-1 to TRBJ1-2; TRBD1 agrees at 9 bases. The junction had 4 bases not matched to a gene; V was cut back by 3 bases and J by 7 bases. The CDR3 extends over 13 amino acids. CDR1 is SGHRS, CDR2 YFSETQ, per germline. The CDR3 sequence: CASSWDRDVGYTF. CDR3 DNA: TGCGCCAGCAGCTGGGACAGGGACGTTGGCTACACCTTC.

The chain combines TRBV9 with TRBJ1-1; TRBD1 matches 10 bases. Germline V gives CDR1 SGDLS, CDR2 YYNGEE. CDR3 size: 18 residues. V shed 4 bases and J 3 bases; nucleotides not matched to a gene: 15. CDR3 protein: CASSSIRGTGAWDTEAFF. The CDR3 DNA is TGTGCCAGCAGCTCCATCCGGGGGACAGGGGCATGGGACACTGAAGCTTTCTTT.

This chain joins TRBV27 and TRBJ1-2; D remains unclear. CDR3 length equals 13 residues. The V end was cut by 3 bases, the J end by 2 bases, with 7 bases between. CDR1 is MNHEY, CDR2 SMNVEV, per germline (reference sequence). CDR3 nucleotide sequence: TGTGCCAGCAGTTTCGGTGCCAACTATGGCTACACCTTC. It yields the protein CASSFGANYGYTF.

This chain joins TRBV12-5 and TRBJ1-2; no definite D call. CDR1 LGHNT and CDR2 FRNRAP come from the germline V gene. The CDR3 has 14 amino acids. V was shortened by 1 base and J by 6 bases, with 12 bases between the two germline ends. CDR3 in amino acids: CASGLAAVRDGYTF. The CDR3, as DNA: TGTGCTAGTGGTTTGGCGGCAGTTAGGGATGGCTACACCTTC.

By share, this clone counts as medium-sized. This chain connects TRBV6-5 to TRBJ1-1; D uncertain. The CDR3 is 11 residues long. Trimming took 11 bases from V and 11 from J, leaving 18 bases between them. Germline-derived CDR1 and CDR2 are MNHEY and SVGAGI. This chain's CDR3 is CAGEGFRSAFF. The CDR3 bases are TGTGCCGGGGAAGGTTTTAGGTCGGCTTTCTTT.

In nucleotides, the CDR3 is TGTGCCAGTACTCCTACGACAGCATATCAGCCCCAGCATTTT. It specifies CASTPTTAYQPQHF. This sequence joins TRBV19 and TRBJ1-5; tentative D call: TRBD1 (5 bases). The CDR3 totals 14 residues. V was trimmed by 7 bases and J by 5 bases, leaving 15 bases between them. Germline V gene data show CDR1 as LNHDA and CDR2 as SQIVND (reference sequence).

Comment on this clone: The same CDR3 is also encoded by other DNA sequences in this sample. The V call is TRBV5-1, the J call TRBJ1-3, with a tentative D call TRBD1 (6 bases). The CDR3 spans 15 residues. Germline V CDR1 and CDR2: SGHRS, YFSETQ. Trimming took off 5 bases at V and 0 bases at J, with 12 bases between the two ends. The CDR3, as DNA: TGCGCCAGCAGTCCCACAGGGAGCTCTGGAAACACCATATATTTT. The encoded protein is CASSPTGSSGNTIYF.

The J gene is TRBJ1-1, the V gene TRBV25-1; weak D call: TRBD1 (5 bases). V was trimmed by 6 bases and J by 0 bases, leaving 11 bases between them. This CDR3 comprises 14 residues. Germline values: CDR1 MGHDK, CDR2 SYGVNS. CDR3 amino acids: CASRPGLVNTEAFF. The CDR3 DNA follows: TGTGCCAGCAGACCGGGACTCGTGAACACTGAAGCTTTCTTT.

The genes are TRBV20-1 and TRBJ1-1; D remains unclear. Looked up from germline, CDR1 is DFQATT and CDR2 is SNEGSKA (reference sequence). The CDR3 is 11 amino acids. The V and J ends lost 2 bases and 6 bases respectively, with 7 bases between them. This CDR3 is CSARQGSEAFF. CDR3 in DNA: TGCAGTGCTAGACAAGGGTCTGAAGCTTTCTTT.

This clone was observed once. The chain recombines TRBV5-4 with TRBJ1-2; 7 positions match TRBD1. V dropped 4 bases and J dropped 4; count of bases not matched to a gene: 13. The CDR3 runs 16 residues. Germline V gives CDR1 SGHNT, CDR2 YYREEE (reference sequence). The CDR3 DNA is TGTGCCAGCAGCGCTACCGGGACAGAGATTTCCTATGGCTACACCTTC. Residues: CASSATGTEISYGYTF.

This chain connects TRBV5-8 to TRBJ2-3; 7 positions match TRBD2. Germline V gives CDR1 SGHTS, CDR2 YDEGEE. V lost 4 bases and J lost 0; bases outside the gene matches: 8. The CDR3 is made up of 16 amino acids. For the CDR3, the DNA is TGTGCCAGCAGCGTTCCTAGCGGCGCTAGCACAGATACGCAGTATTTT. Translation: CASSVPSGASTDTQYF.

This chain connects TRBV7-9 to TRBJ2-4; 15 bases line up with TRBD2. Trimming at V came to 5 bases and at J to 0 bases, leaving 5 bases not matched to a gene. Germline-derived CDR1 and CDR2 are SEHNR and FQNEAQ (reference sequence). This CDR3 contains 18 residues. The CDR3 bases are TGTGCCAGCAGCCACGGACTAGCGGGGGGGCTAGCCAAAAACATTCAGTACTTC. It encodes CASSHGLAGGLAKNIQYF.

J is TRBJ2-1 and V is TRBV2; 7 bases are shared with TRBD1. The J segment lost 9 bases and the V segment lost 7 bases, leaving 9 bases of the junction unmatched. Germline V gene lookup returns CDR1 SNHLY and CDR2 FYNNEI. The CDR3 loop spans 13 amino acids. CDR3 coding DNA: TGTGCCAGCACCTTGCGACAGGGCGGTGAGCAGTTCTTC. Its protein is CASTLRQGGEQFF.

The chain joins TRBV5-1 to TRBJ1-4; a weak D match, TRBD1 (5 bases). Germline assignment: CDR1 SGHRS and CDR2 YFSETQ. The V gene lost 0 bases and the J gene lost 5 bases, with 14 bases spanning the gap. The CDR3 contains 16 residues. The CDR3 DNA reads as TGCGCCAGCAGCTTGGGGTACCGGGGACGAAATGAAAAACTGTTTTTT. As protein: CASSLGYRGRNEKLFF.

J is TRBJ1-5 and V is TRBV11-2; D possibly corresponds to TRBD1 (6 bases). Germline assignment: CDR1 SGHAT and CDR2 FQNNGV. This CDR3 contains 14 residues. Trimming stripped 1 base from V and 3 bases from J, with 7 bases between. CDR3 DNA sequence: TGTGCCAGCAGCTTAGCAGGGGTCAATCAGCCCCAGCATTTT. Translated, it gives CASSLAGVNQPQHF.

V is TRBV18 and J is TRBJ2-7, with D perhaps matching TRBD1 or TRBD2 (5 bases each). In germline, CDR1 is KGHSH, CDR2 LQKENI. This CDR3 has 13 amino acids. Between the trimmed V and J ends, which lost 4 bases and 0 bases, there was a span of 7 bases. This CDR3 is CASSQGTSYEQYF. CDR3 nucleotides: TGTGCCAGCTCACAGGGGACCTCCTACGAGCAGTACTTC. Supplemented by reference TRBV18 and TRBJ2-7, the full variable domain reads NAGVMQNPRHLVRRRGQEARLRCSPMKGHSHVYWYRQLPEEGLKFMVYLQKENIIDESGMPKERFSAEFPKEGPSILRIQQVVRGDSAAYFCASSQGTSYEQYFGPGTRLTVT.

The chain uses TRBV7-3 and TRBJ2-3, with D unresolved. The CDR3 has 13 residues. Deletions cut 1 base from V and 4 bases from J, with 6 bases between. CDR1 is SGHTA, CDR2 FQGTGA, per germline. DNA for the CDR3: TGTGCCAGCAGCTTAAACGTCCCAGATACGCAGTATTTT. Its protein is CASSLNVPDTQYF.

This clone was recorded a few times. The chain joins TRBV5-1 to TRBJ1-1, with 9 bases fitting TRBD1. Germline assignment: CDR1 SGHRS and CDR2 YFSETQ. J gave up 3 bases and V 4 bases, and 25 bases lay outside the gene matches. The CDR3 is made up of 21 amino acids. In nucleotides, the CDR3 is TGCGCCAGCAGCCCTGTGGGACAGGGAGTGGGCGTTTTATTAAGGGACACTGAAGCTTTCTTT. Amino acids: CASSPVGQGVGVLLRDTEAFF.

In this sample, this clone turned up once. The chain is built from TRBV9 and TRBJ2-7, with TRBD1 matching over 7 bases. CDR1 and CDR2 from the germline V gene are SGDLS and YYNGEE. The CDR3 totals 13 residues. V lost 0 bases, J lost 6 bases, and 3 bases stayed unmatched. CDR3 in DNA: TGTGCCAGCAGCGTAGAGGGACAGACCGAGCAGTACTTC. This translates into CASSVEGQTEQYF.

V and J are TRBV4-1 and TRBJ1-1, with D perhaps TRBD1 (6 bases). The length of the CDR3 is 14 residues. V was pared by 4 bases and J by 0 bases, with 9 bases between. From germline, CDR1 is MGHRA and CDR2 YSYEKL. This CDR3 is CASSLGQMNTEAFF. CDR3 sequence (DNA): TGCGCCAGCAGCCTCGGACAGATGAACACTGAAGCTTTCTTT.

The V and J genes are TRBV12-3 or TRBV12-4 and TRBJ1-1, with TRBD1 matching over 7 bases. The V and J ends lost 5 bases and 4 bases, in that order; junction bases with no gene match: 4. The CDR3 totals 13 residues. CDR3 amino acids: CASSVRQGTEAFF. CDR3 bases: TGTGCCAGCAGTGTAAGACAGGGCACTGAAGCTTTCTTT.

The CDR3 DNA follows: TGTGCCAGCAGCTTCGGGACCGATAATTCACCCCTCCACTTT. It codes for CASSFGTDNSPLHF. The rearrangement joins TRBV9 to TRBJ1-6; weak D call: TRBD1 (5 bases). Per germline, CDR1 SGDLS and CDR2 YYNGEE. This CDR3 is 14 amino acids long. V lost 4 bases and J 5 bases, leaving 10 bases between the germline ends.

This chain connects TRBV4-1 to TRBJ2-7; tentatively, D is TRBD2 (6 bases). CDR3 length: 16 residues. Germline V lookup: CDR1 MGHRA, CDR2 YSYEKL. V gave up 1 base and J gave up 5 bases, with 18 bases separating them. The CDR3 protein is CASSQGKVGSIDEQYF. As DNA, the CDR3 is TGCGCCAGCAGCCAAGGGAAGGTCGGGAGTATCGACGAGCAGTACTTC.

This chain joins TRBV6-2 or TRBV6-3 and TRBJ1-4; the D is unclear. The CDR3 spans 14 residues. Trimming left V 5 bases short and J 3 bases short, with 10 bases between. Germline values: CDR1 MNHEY, CDR2 SVGEGT. Here the CDR3 reads CASSPPSPNEKLFF. The CDR3 DNA is TGTGCCAGCAGTCCCCCCAGCCCTAATGAAAAACTGTTTTTT.

The chain carries TRBV3-1 (or the pseudogene TRBV3-2) and TRBJ2-7, with a weak D call TRBD2 (6 bases). The CDR3 spans 14 residues. The germline V gene has CDR1 LGHDT and CDR2 YNNKEL (reference sequence). Trimming left V 4 bases short and J 3 bases short, with 13 bases between. The CDR3 reads CASSPRDFLYEQYF. The CDR3 nucleotides are TGTGCCAGCAGCCCCCGGGACTTCCTCTACGAGCAGTACTTC.

Written as DNA, the CDR3 is TGCGCCAGCAGCCTAGCGGGCGCAGATACGCAGTATTTT. Translating it yields CASSLAGADTQYF. V gene TRBV5-1 combines with J gene TRBJ2-3; TRBD2 agrees at 8 bases. J gave up 4 bases and V 4 bases, and 2 bases lay outside the gene matches. The CDR3 loop spans 13 amino acids. Germline CDR1 reads SGHRS; CDR2 reads YFSETQ. The full variable domain, rest sourced from reference TRBV5-1 and TRBJ2-3, is KAGVTQTPRYLIKTRGQQVTLSCSPISGHRSVSWYQQTPGQGLQFLFEYFSETQRNKGNFPGRFSGRQFSNSRSEMNVSTLELGDSALYLCASSLAGADTQYFGPGTRLTVL.

The gene calls are TRBV11-2 and TRBJ1-5, with D tentatively TRBD1 (5 bases). The CDR3 has 19 amino acids. V was clipped by 5 bases and J by 4 bases, with 27 bases between them. Looked up from germline, CDR1 is SGHAT and CDR2 is FQNNGV. The CDR3, as DNA: TGTGCCAGCAGCCGCTATAGCGTCCAGGGCCCCCTATCGAATCAGCCCCAGCATTTT. Amino acid sequence: CASSRYSVQGPLSNQPQHF. Supplemented by reference TRBV11-2 and TRBJ1-5, the full variable domain reads EAGVAQSPRYKIIEKRQSVAFWCNPISGHATLYWYQQILGQGPKLLIQFQNNGVVDDSQLPKDRFSAERLKGVDSTLKIQPAKLEDSAVYLCASSRYSVQGPLSNQPQHFGDGTRLSIL.